The entry below describes one TCR beta chain. Its antigen is unknown. Qualities for individual bases were not recorded, and no much larger clone is one base off. The CDR3 regions of human TCRbeta chains were analyzed by immunosequencing. Regarding the original processing steps: TCRs in the repertoires were matched against a reference library of SARS-CoV-2-specific TCRs that had been generated with the MIRA antigen-specificity platform. Breadth was defined as the fraction of unique TCRs that were SARS-CoV-2-associated, and depth was defined as the fraction of total T cells that were SARS-CoV-2-associated. Using the MIRA data, each spike-specific TCR was assigned both to the spike region to which the TCR was reactive and to a CD4 or CD8 class. Log10-transformed breadth and depth values were compared by one-way ANOVA with Sidak's multiple comparisons tests. The table comes from immuneACCESS by way of TCRdb, which keeps in-frame sequences with V and J called. Part of the clones is missing from these tables; in studies checked, under half for an unresolved V gene and the rest for unknown reasons. The V and J calls and the clone size are those of that table, but D and trimming were determined from the DNA. The sample data list some 150,000 clones, and 90% of these were observed just once. 1.6% of the sample comes from the top ten.

The data are from a study of T cell responses to AZD1222 COVID-19 vaccine (dated by TCRdb to the early 2020s). In the study overall: Because spike-specific TCR depth and breadth did not differ between the two schedules, AZD1222 recipients who got a second dose at roughly 4 weeks were pooled with those who got a second dose at roughly 12 weeks. A total of about 230 trial participants underwent TCR sequencing, of whom some 210 received two doses of AZD1222 and some 26 received two doses of the MenACWY control vaccine. Trial participants were enrolled by age into 18-55, 56-69 and 70-plus year subgroups, with 148, 28 and 57 TCR-sequenced participants respectively.

What the time point label conveys for this sample: baseline before first vaccination. Vaccinee samples came from UK trials COV001 and COV002, including a single-blind randomized controlled phase 2/3 trial of AZD1222 (ChAdOx1 nCoV-19) in healthy adults. Trial participant PBMC samples were collected at day 0 and day 28 after the second dose for TCRbeta chain sequencing. What the research found in general, with its limitations: Participants were mostly white British, with more females than males. The authors suggested clonal diversity may have been underestimated. CD4 TCRs associated with the vaccine covered the entire spike protein, and the dominant responses were in regions 160-218 and 743-854. Because no day 14 peak-response samples were available, the repertoires could be characterized only after the peak T cell response. Conclusions about previously exposed vaccinees were limited because only six or seven AZD1222 recipients were SARS-CoV-2 seropositive at baseline. After two AZD1222 doses, spike-specific TCR breadth and depth were significantly higher than at day 0 and than in MenACWY recipients. In the small 56-69-year group, the increase in depth fell short of significance, most likely because of low power. Nearly half of unique spike-specific TCRs reportedly recognized epitopes outside regions mutated in the B.1.351 and B.1.1.7 variants.

The sample here was peripheral blood, taken on day 0 of AZD1222 vaccination. This TCR was recovered from an adult in good health.

For the CDR3, the sequence is CASSVEAGRVLSTEAFF. Read as DNA, the sequence is TGTGCCAGCAGCGTAGAGGCAGGGAGGGTGTTGAGCACTGAAGCTTTCTTT. This chain is built from TRBV9 and TRBJ1-1; TRBD1 could be the D gene, as 5 bases match. Reading the germline V gene gives CDR1 SGDLS and CDR2 YYNGEE. The germline ends are 19 bases apart after V is trimmed by 0 bases and J by 4 bases. From its cysteine to its phenylalanine, the CDR3 spans 17 amino acids. Of the read, only the CDR3 DNA is kept; its 51 bases are in frame from base 1.